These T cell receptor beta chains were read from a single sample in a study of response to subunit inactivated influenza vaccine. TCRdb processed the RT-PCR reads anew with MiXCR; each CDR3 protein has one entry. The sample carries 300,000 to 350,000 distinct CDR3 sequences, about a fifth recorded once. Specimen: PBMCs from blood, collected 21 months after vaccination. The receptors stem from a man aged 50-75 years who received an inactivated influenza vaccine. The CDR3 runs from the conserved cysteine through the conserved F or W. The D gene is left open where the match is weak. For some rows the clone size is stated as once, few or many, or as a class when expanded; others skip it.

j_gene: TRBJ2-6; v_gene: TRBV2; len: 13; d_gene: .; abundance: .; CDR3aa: CAGKGTGANVLTF; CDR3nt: TGTGCCGGCAAGGGAACTGGGGCCAACGTCCTGACTTTC
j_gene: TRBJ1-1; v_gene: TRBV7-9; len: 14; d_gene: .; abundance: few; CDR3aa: CASSTEVGNTEAFF; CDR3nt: TGTGCCAGCAGCACCGAGGTGGGGAACACTGAAGCTTTCTTT
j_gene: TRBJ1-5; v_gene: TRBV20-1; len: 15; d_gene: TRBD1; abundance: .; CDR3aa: CSAPPGQGRGQPQHF; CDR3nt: TGCAGTGCTCCCCCAGGACAGGGGAGAGGTCAGCCCCAGCATTTT
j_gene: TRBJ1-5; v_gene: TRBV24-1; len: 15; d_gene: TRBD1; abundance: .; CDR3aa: CATSPVTGEQLPQHF; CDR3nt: TGTGCCACCAGTCCCGTAACAGGGGAGCAATTGCCCCAGCATTTT
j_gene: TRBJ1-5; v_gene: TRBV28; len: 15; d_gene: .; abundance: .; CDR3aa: CASSFQGTSNQPQHF; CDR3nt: TGTGCCAGCAGTTTCCAGGGGACGAGCAATCAGCCCCAGCATTTT
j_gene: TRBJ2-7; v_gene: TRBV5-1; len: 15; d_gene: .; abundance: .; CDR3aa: CASSPLDSLSCEQYF; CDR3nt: TGCGCCAGCAGCCCCCTCGATTCCCTCTCCTGCGAGCAGTACTTC
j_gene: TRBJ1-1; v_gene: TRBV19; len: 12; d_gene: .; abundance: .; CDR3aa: CASSTGETEAFF; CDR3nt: TGTGCCAGTAGTACAGGGGAAACTGAAGCTTTCTTT
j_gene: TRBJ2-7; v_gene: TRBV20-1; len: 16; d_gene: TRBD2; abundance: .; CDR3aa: CSARATVAGLDYEQYF; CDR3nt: TGCAGTGCTAGAGCCACGGTAGCGGGACTTGACTACGAGCAGTACTTC
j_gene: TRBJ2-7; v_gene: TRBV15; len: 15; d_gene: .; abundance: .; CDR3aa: CATSANRLISYEQYF; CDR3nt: TGTGCCACCAGCGCCAACAGGTTAATCTCCTACGAGCAGTACTTC
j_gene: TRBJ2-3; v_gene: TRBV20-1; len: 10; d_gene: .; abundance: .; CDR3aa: CSASRDTQYF; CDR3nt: TGCAGTGCTAGCCGGGATACGCAGTATTTT
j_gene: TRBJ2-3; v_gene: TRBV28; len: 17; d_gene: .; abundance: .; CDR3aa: CASSPTRGASSTDTQYF; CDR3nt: TGTGCCAGCAGTCCCACTCGAGGGGCATCTAGCACAGATACGCAGTATTTT
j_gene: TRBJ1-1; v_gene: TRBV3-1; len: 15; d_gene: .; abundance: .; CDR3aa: CASSQGGTINTAAFF; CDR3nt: TGTGCCAGCAGCCAAGGGGGGACAATAAACACTGCAGCTTTCTTT
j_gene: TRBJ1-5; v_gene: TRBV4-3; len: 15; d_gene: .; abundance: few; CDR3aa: CASSPTVFNNQPQHF; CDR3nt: TGCGCCAGCAGCCCGACAGTTTTCAACAATCAGCCCCAGCATTTT
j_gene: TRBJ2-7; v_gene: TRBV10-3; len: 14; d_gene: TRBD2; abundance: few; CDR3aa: CAISEPGTSDEQYF; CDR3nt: TGTGCCATCAGTGAGCCGGGGACTAGCGACGAGCAGTACTTC
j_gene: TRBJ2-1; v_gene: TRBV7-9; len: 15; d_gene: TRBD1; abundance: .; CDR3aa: CASSLAWDRVTEQFF; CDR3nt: TGTGCCAGCAGCTTAGCATGGGACAGGGTCACTGAGCAGTTCTTC
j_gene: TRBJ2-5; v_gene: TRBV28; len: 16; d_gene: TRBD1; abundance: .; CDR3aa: CASSSGTGPRQGTQYF; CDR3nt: TGTGCCAGCAGTTCCGGGACAGGTCCCCGACAGGGGACCCAGTACTTC
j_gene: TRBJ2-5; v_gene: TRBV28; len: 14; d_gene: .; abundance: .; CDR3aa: CASSQFGFQETQYF; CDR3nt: TGTGCCAGCAGTCAATTCGGGTTCCAAGAGACCCAGTACTTC
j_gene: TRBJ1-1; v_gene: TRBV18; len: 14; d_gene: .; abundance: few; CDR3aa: CASSPPNGPTEAFF; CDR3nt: TGTGCCAGCTCACCACCTAATGGGCCCACTGAAGCTTTCTTT
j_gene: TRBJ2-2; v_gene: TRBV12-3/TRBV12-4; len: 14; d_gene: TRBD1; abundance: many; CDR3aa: CASSLNRGTGELFF; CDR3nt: TGTGCCAGCAGTTTAAACAGGGGCACCGGGGAGCTGTTTTTT
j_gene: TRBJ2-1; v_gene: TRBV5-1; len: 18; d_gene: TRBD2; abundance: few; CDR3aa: CASSFNLPGSSGRNEQFF; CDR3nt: TGCGCCAGCAGCTTTAATCTACCCGGAAGCAGCGGGAGAAATGAGCAGTTCTTC
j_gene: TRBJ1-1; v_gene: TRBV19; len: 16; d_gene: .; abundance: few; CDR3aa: CASVQGNRIMNTEAFF; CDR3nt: TGTGCCAGCGTCCAGGGGAACCGGATTATGAACACTGAAGCTTTCTTT
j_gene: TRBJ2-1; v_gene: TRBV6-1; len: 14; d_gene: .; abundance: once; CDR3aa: CASSPRATTNEQFF; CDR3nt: TGTGCCAGCAGTCCCCGAGCGACGACCAATGAGCAGTTCTTC
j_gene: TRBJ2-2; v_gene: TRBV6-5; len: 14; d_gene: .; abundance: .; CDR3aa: CASSYSKNTGELFF; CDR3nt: TGTGCCAGCAGTTACTCTAAGAACACCGGGGAGCTGTTTTTT
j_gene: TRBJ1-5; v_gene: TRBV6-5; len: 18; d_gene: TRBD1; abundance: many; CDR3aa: CASSYGGDREFLNQPQHF; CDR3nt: TGTGCCAGCAGTTACGGGGGGGACAGGGAGTTCCTAAATCAGCCCCAGCATTTT
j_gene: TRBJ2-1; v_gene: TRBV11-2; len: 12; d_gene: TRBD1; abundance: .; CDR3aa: CATGQGANEQFF; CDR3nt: TGTGCCACAGGACAGGGGGCAAATGAGCAGTTCTTC
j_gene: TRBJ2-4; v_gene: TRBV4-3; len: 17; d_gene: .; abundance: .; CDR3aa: CASSPNPPAGERNIQYF; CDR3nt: TGCGCCAGCAGCCCCAATCCCCCCGCAGGGGAGAGAAACATTCAGTACTTC
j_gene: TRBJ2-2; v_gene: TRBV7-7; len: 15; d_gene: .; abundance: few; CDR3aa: CASSLGVANTGELFF; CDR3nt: TGTGCCAGCAGCTTAGGCGTAGCGAACACCGGGGAGCTGTTTTTT
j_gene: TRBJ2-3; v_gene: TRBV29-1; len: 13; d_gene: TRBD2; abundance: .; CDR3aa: CSVGGGGTDTQYF; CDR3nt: TGCAGCGTTGGGGGGGGTGGCACAGATACGCAGTATTTT
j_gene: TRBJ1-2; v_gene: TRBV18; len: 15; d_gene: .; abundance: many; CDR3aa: CASSPNPIRNYGYTF; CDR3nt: TGTGCCAGCTCACCAAACCCGATACGGAACTATGGCTACACCTTC
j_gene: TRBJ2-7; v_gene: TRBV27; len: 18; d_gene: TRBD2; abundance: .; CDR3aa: CASSPLRLLAGNSYEQYF; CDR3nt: TGTGCCAGCAGTCCCCTAAGACTACTAGCGGGGAACTCCTACGAGCAGTACTTC
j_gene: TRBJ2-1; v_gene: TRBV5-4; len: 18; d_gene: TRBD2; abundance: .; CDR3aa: CASSLSRLAQSSYNEQFF; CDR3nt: TGTGCCAGCAGCCTATCCCGACTAGCCCAGAGCTCCTACAATGAGCAGTTCTTC
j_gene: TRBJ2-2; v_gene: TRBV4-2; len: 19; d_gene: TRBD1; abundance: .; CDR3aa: CASSQARQGTGGITGELFF; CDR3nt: TGTGCCAGCAGCCAAGCCCGGCAGGGGACAGGGGGCATCACCGGGGAGCTGTTTTTT
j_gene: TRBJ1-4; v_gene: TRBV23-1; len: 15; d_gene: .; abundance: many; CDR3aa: CASSQLCRINEKLFF; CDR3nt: TGCGCCAGCAGTCAATTGTGCAGGATTAATGAAAAACTGTTTTTT
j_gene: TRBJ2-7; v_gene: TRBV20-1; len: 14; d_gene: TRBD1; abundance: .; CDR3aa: CSASRDRGPYEQYF; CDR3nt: TGCAGTGCTAGCCGGGACAGGGGCCCCTACGAGCAGTACTTC
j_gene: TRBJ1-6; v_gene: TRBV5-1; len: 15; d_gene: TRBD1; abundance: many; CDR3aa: CASSAGQGEASPLHF; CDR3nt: TGCGCCAGCAGCGCGGGACAGGGGGAAGCTTCACCCCTCCACTTT
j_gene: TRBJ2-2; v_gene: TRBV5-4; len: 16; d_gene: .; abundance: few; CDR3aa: CASSRGALKNTGELFF; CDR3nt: TGTGCCAGCAGCCGCGGGGCACTGAAAAACACCGGGGAGCTGTTTTTT
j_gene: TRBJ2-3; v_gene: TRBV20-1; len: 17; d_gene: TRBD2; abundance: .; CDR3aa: CSARGLGTSGGGDTQYF; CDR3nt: TGCAGTGCTAGAGGGCTCGGGACTAGCGGGGGCGGAGATACGCAGTATTTT
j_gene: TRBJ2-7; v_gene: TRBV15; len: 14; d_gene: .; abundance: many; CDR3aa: CATKVLAEGAMQYF; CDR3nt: TGTGCCACCAAAGTGTTAGCGGAAGGGGCCATGCAGTACTTC
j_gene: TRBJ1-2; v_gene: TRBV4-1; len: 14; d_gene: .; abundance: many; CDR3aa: CASSQDTGIYGYTF; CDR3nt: TGCGCCAGCAGCCAAGATACAGGGATCTATGGCTACACCTTC
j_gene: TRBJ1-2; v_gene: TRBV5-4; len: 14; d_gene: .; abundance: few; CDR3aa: CASSWTVTNYGYTF; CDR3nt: TGTGCCAGCAGCTGGACAGTGACTAACTATGGCTACACCTTC
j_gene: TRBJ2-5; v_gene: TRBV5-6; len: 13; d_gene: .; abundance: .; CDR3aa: CASSFLDQETQYF; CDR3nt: TGTGCCAGCAGCTTCTTGGATCAAGAGACCCAGTACTTC
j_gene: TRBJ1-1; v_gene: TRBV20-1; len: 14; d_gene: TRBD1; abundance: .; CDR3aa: CSASLQGAGTEAFF; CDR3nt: TGCAGTGCTAGCCTTCAGGGGGCCGGTACTGAAGCTTTCTTT
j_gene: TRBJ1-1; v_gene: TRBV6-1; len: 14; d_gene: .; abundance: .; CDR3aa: CASRNSGTVAEAFF; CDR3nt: TGTGCCAGCAGGAATTCCGGGACGGTAGCTGAAGCTTTCTTT
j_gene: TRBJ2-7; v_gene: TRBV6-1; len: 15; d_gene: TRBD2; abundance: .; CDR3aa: CASRRGLAGTYEQYF; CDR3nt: TGTGCCAGCAGGCGGGGACTAGCGGGAACCTACGAGCAGTACTTC
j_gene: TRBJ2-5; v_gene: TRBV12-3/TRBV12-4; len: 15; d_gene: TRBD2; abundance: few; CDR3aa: CASSFRLAAQETQYF; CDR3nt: TGTGCCAGCAGTTTTAGGCTAGCGGCCCAAGAGACCCAGTACTTC
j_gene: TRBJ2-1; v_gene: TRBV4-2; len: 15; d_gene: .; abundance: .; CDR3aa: CASSQDPGYYNEQFF; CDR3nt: TGTGCCAGCAGCCAAGATCCAGGGTACTACAATGAGCAGTTCTTC
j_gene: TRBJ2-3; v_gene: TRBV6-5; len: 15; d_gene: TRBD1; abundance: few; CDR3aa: CASSSNVPGQRDMYF; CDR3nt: TGTGCCAGCAGTTCCAACGTGCCGGGACAGCGAGATATGTATTTT
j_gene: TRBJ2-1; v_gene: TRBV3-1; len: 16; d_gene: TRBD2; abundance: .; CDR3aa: CASSQDNGRALNEQFF; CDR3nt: TGTGCCAGCAGCCAAGATAACGGGAGGGCCCTTAATGAGCAGTTCTTC
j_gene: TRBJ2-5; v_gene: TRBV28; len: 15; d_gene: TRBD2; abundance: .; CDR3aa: CASSPGLVVGETQYF; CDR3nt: TGTGCCAGCAGCCCGGGACTAGTCGTCGGAGAGACCCAGTACTTC
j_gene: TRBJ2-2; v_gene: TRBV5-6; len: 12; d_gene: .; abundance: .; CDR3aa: CASSFATGELFF; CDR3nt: TGTGCCAGCAGCTTTGCCACCGGGGAGCTGTTTTTT
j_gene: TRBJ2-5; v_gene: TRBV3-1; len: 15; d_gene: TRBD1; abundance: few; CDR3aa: CASSLHSDRGVTQYF; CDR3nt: TGTGCCAGCAGCCTCCACTCAGACAGGGGTGTGACCCAGTACTTC
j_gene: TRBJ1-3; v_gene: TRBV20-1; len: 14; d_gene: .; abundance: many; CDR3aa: CSASRGGLGNTIYF; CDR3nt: TGCAGTGCTAGCCGTGGGGGTCTAGGAAACACCATATATTTT
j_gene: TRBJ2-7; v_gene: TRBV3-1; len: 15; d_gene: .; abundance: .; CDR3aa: CASSQAGPVSYEQYF; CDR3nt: TGTGCCAGCAGCCAAGCTGGCCCGGTCTCCTACGAGCAGTACTTC
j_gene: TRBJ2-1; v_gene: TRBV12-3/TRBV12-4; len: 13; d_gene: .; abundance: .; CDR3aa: CASSQLIDNEQFF; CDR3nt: TGTGCCAGCAGTCAGCTGATAGACAATGAGCAGTTCTTC